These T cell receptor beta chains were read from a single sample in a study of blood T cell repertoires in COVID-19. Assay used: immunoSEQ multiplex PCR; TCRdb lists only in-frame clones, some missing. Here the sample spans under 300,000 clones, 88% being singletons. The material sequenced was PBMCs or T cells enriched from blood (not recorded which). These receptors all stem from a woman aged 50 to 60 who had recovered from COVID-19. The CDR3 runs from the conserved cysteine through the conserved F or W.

CDR3 protein: CASSPPGRSGELFF
V gene: TRBV18
J gene: TRBJ2-2

CDR3 protein: CASRKDSLSGNTIYF
V gene: TRBV19
J gene: TRBJ1-3

CDR3 protein: CASSQTPIGDEQYF
V gene: TRBV4-1
J gene: TRBJ2-7

CDR3 protein: CASSLTGGRETQYF
V gene: TRBV7-3
J gene: TRBJ2-5

CDR3 protein: CASSLVTSGRTDTQYF
V gene: TRBV11-2
J gene: TRBJ2-3

CDR3 protein: CASRRDRGNTEAFF
V gene: TRBV6-5
J gene: TRBJ1-1

CDR3 protein: CASSTPGLAGGETQYF
V gene: TRBV7-2
J gene: TRBJ2-5

CDR3 protein: CASTKDSNYGYTF
V gene: TRBV6-5
J gene: TRBJ1-2

CDR3 protein: CASSSSGGTEAFF
V gene: TRBV7-9
J gene: TRBJ1-1

CDR3 protein: CASSSTGTGSYNEQFF
V gene: TRBV27
J gene: TRBJ2-1

CDR3 protein: CASSLDGYTEAFF
V gene: TRBV5-5
J gene: TRBJ1-1

CDR3 protein: CASSRARDRVEQPQHF
V gene: TRBV16
J gene: TRBJ1-5

CDR3 protein: CASSVRGQGSNRNYGYTF
V gene: TRBV28
J gene: TRBJ1-2

CDR3 protein: CASSLETREGQPQHF
V gene: TRBV5-8
J gene: TRBJ1-5

CDR3 protein: CASSQVGHGYTF
V gene: TRBV3-1/TRBV3-2
J gene: TRBJ1-2

CDR3 protein: CASSLGGTDTQYF
V gene: TRBV28
J gene: TRBJ2-3

CDR3 protein: CASSFDADLEQFF
V gene: TRBV12-3/TRBV12-4
J gene: TRBJ2-1

CDR3 protein: CASSQTVSHPYNEQFF
V gene: TRBV4-2
J gene: TRBJ2-1

CDR3 protein: CASNSPGGSNTEAFF
V gene: TRBV6-5
J gene: TRBJ1-1

CDR3 protein: CASSYSWTTSGRGYNEQFF
V gene: TRBV6-2/TRBV6-3
J gene: TRBJ2-1

CDR3 protein: CASSLAAAGNTIYF
V gene: TRBV5-1
J gene: TRBJ1-3